The 16 T cell receptor beta chains in this list originate from one sample, sequenced in a study of blood T cells in healthy people across ages. A second PCR, run for about 6 to 12 cycles, used a sample-barcoded 5' primer plus a J-beta primer mix. TCRdb recomputed calls from the 5' RACE reads with MiXCR, one row per CDR3 protein. The sample carries roughly 2 million distinct CDR3 sequences, around half recorded once. Sequenced: blood. Receptors were obtained from a woman between 40 and 55 years old in good health.

The V gene is TRBV20-1, the J gene TRBJ1-1, with D perhaps matching TRBD1 (6 bases). This CDR3 contains 13 residues. V was shortened by 5 bases and J by 7 bases, with 17 bases between the two germline ends. Germline V gives CDR1 DFQATT, CDR2 SNEGSKA (reference sequence). The CDR3 loop reads CSAAHTNRDEAFF. The CDR3 DNA sequence: TGCAGTGCTGCGCACACCAACAGGGATGAAGCTTTCTTT.

The chain is built from TRBV7-9 and TRBJ2-5; D might be TRBD1 or TRBD2, each matching 5 bases. Per germline, CDR1 SEHNR and CDR2 FQNEAQ (reference sequence). Trimming left V 5 bases short and J 4 bases short, with 14 bases between. The CDR3 contains 14 residues. CDR3 loop: CASSIMGTGETQYF. In DNA, the CDR3 is TGTGCCAGCAGCATAATGGGGACGGGAGAGACCCAGTACTTC.

In its sample, this clonotype was seen a few times. The chain combines TRBV20-1 with TRBJ2-7; tentative D call: TRBD1 (6 bases). Deletions cut 4 bases from V and 4 bases from J, with 11 bases between. CDR1 is DFQATT and CDR2 is SNEGSKA in the germline V gene (reference sequence). The CDR3 runs to 12 residues. The CDR3 DNA reads TGCAGTGCTATACAGGGCGGTTACGAGCAGTACTTC. Its translation: CSAIQGGYEQYF.

This clonotype turned up a few times. V is TRBV7-9 and J is TRBJ2-6; D may correspond to TRBD1 or TRBD2 (5 bases each). Trimming shortened V by 1 base and J by 11 bases, and 15 bases separated the two germline ends. The CDR3 consists of 15 residues. Germline V gene lookup returns CDR1 SEHNR and CDR2 FQNEAQ (reference sequence). This CDR3 reads CASSLGPGTQDVLTF. CDR3 DNA: TGTGCCAGCAGCTTAGGCCCCGGGACCCAAGACGTCCTGACTTTC.

This clonotype was detected only a few times. Written as DNA, the CDR3 is TGTGCCAGCAGCTTGGGGTCTAGCGGGGGGGCCACCTACGAGCAGTACTTC. Protein product: CASSLGSSGGATYEQYF. The chain couples TRBV7-9 to TRBJ2-7; 12 bases line up with TRBD2. The CDR3 consists of 17 residues. Per germline, CDR1 SEHNR and CDR2 FQNEAQ (reference sequence). V was pared by 3 bases and J by 2 bases, with 8 bases of the junction left unmatched. Together with reference TRBV7-9 and TRBJ2-7, the CDR3 gives the full variable domain: DTGVSQNPRHKITKRGQNVTFRCDPISEHNRLYWYRQTLGQGPEFLTYFQNEAQLEKSRLLSDRFSAERPKGSFSTLEIQRTEQGDSAMYLCASSLGSSGGATYEQYFGPGTRLTVT.

This clonotype was found a few times. The junction differs from germline at one of its ends, possibly a read error. The chain carries TRBV7-7 and TRBJ2-1; TRBD2 matches 8 bases. The CDR3 extends over 16 amino acids. CDR1 and CDR2 (germline): SSHAT, FNYEAQ (reference sequence). This CDR3 reads CASSLGIGGGYNEQFF. CDR3 DNA sequence: TGTGCTAGCAGCTTAGGGATTGGCGGGGGGTACAATGAGCAGTTCTTC. The full variable domain, its missing parts supplied by reference TRBV7-7 and TRBJ2-1, is GAGVSQSPRYKVTKRGQDVTLRCDPISSHATLYWYQQALGQGPEFLTYFNYEAQPDKSGLPSDRFSAERPEGSISTLTIQRTEQRDSAMYRCASSLGIGGGYNEQFFGPGTRLTVL.

The genes are TRBV6-5 and TRBJ1-2; no definite D call. Between the trimmed V and J ends, which lost 0 bases and 0 bases, there was a span of 11 bases. The CDR3 runs 16 residues. Per the germline V gene, CDR1 is MNHEY and CDR2 is SVGAGI. CDR3 region: CASSYSRGMTNYGYTF. In DNA, the CDR3 is TGTGCCAGCAGTTACTCGCGCGGAATGACTAACTATGGCTACACCTTC.

The genes are TRBV2 and TRBJ2-3, with TRBD2 matching over 9 bases. The CDR3 has 14 amino acids. CDR1 SNHLY and CDR2 FYNNEI come from the germline V gene. Trimming took 8 bases from V and 4 from J; bases not matched to a gene: 7. CDR3 sequence reads: CASGSSGAADTQYF. Written as DNA, the CDR3 is TGTGCCAGCGGGTCTAGCGGGGCGGCAGATACGCAGTATTTT. Full variable domain (missing parts from reference TRBV2 and TRBJ2-3): EPEVTQTPSHQVTQMGQEVILRCVPISNHLYFYWYRQILGQKVEFLVSFYNNEISEKSEIFDDQFSVERPDGSNFTLKIRSTKLEDSAMYFCASGSSGAADTQYFGPGTRLTVL.

This chain's CDR3 is CSARGPSDTQYF. The CDR3 bases are TGCAGTGCTAGAGGGCCGTCGGATACGCAGTATTTT. The chain carries TRBV20-1 and TRBJ2-3, with D unclear. Deletions cut 1 base from V and 6 bases from J, with 8 bases between. Germline-derived CDR1 and CDR2 are DFQATT and SNEGSKA (reference sequence). The CDR3 spans 12 residues.

Points on this clonotype: The junction and the germline gene differ at one end; a read error may be behind it. The V gene is TRBV28, the J gene TRBJ2-3, with 14 positions matching TRBD2. Germline CDR1 is MDHEN and CDR2 is SYDVKM. The length of the CDR3 is 18 residues. CDR3 coding DNA: TGTGCCAGCAGGGGACTAGCGGGGGCCTCGCCTTTCACAGATGCGCAGTATTTT. This gives the protein CASRGLAGASPFTDAQYF.

The V and J genes are TRBV12-5 and TRBJ2-7; D call uncertain. This CDR3 region has 13 residues. Germline V lookup: CDR1 LGHNT, CDR2 FRNRAP. With 0 bases removed from V and 3 bases from J, the gap between germline ends came to 6 bases. The CDR3 DNA reads TGTGCTAGTGGTTTGGTCAGAAGCTACGAGCAGTACTTC. Protein sequence: CASGLVRSYEQYF.

The V and J genes are TRBV28 and TRBJ2-3; possibly TRBD1 or TRBD2 for D (5 bases each). This CDR3 has 12 residues. Germline V CDR1 and CDR2: MDHEN, SYDVKM. V dropped 11 bases and J dropped 2 bases, with 11 bases sitting between them. The chain's CDR3 is CAVGTDTDTQYF. The CDR3, as DNA: TGTGCCGTGGGGACCGACACAGATACGCAGTATTTT. The variable domain in full, with the rest retrieved from reference TRBV28 and TRBJ2-3, is DVKVTQSSRYLVKRTGEKVFLECVQDMDHENMFWYRQDPGLGLRLIYFSYDVKMKEKGDIPEGYSVSREKKERFSLILESASTNQTSMYLCAVGTDTDTQYFGPGTRLTVL.

This clonotype has just a few counts. V gene TRBV27 combines with J gene TRBJ2-7, with a possible D match to TRBD1 (6 bases). The CDR3 sequence is 14 residues long. V lost 3 bases and J lost 0, with 9 bases in between. CDR1 MNHEY and CDR2 SMNVEV come from the germline V gene (reference sequence). In nucleotides, the CDR3 is TGTGCCAGCAGTTTCACAGGGACCTCCTACGAGCAGTACTTC. Translated, it gives CASSFTGTSYEQYF.

The J gene is TRBJ2-7, the V gene TRBV11-2; 9 nucleotides line up with TRBD1. In germline, CDR1 is SGHAT, CDR2 FQNNGV. J was trimmed by 3 bases and V by 0 bases; bases with no gene match: 6. The CDR3 extends over 16 amino acids. The DNA for the CDR3 is TGTGCCAGCAGCTTAGATCTTGGGACAGGGATCTACGAGCAGTACTTC. It encodes CASSLDLGTGIYEQYF.

In its sample, this clonotype was seen a few times. The CDR3 is CASSFRDRDSKTQYF. The CDR3 DNA reads TGTGCCAGCAGCTTCCGTGACAGGGACTCAAAGACCCAGTACTTC. The rearrangement uses TRBV7-8 and TRBJ2-5; perhaps TRBD1 as D (7 bases). CDR3 length: 15 amino acids. The V end was cut by 3 bases, the J end by 6 bases, with 17 bases between. In germline, CDR1 is SGHVS, CDR2 FQNEAQ.

In its sample, this clonotype was seen a few times. V is TRBV6-6 and J is TRBJ2-4; D could derive from TRBD1 or TRBD2 (6 bases each). With the DNA end fitting TRBJ2-7 better, the J assignment may be wrong. The CDR3 runs 15 residues. Germline CDR1 reads MNHNY; CDR2 reads SVGAGI (reference sequence). CDR3 bases: TGTGCCAGCAGTTACAAAGGGGGGAAAGGGAGCGAGCAGTACTTC. Protein: CASSYKGGKGSEQYF.